This entry concerns a single T cell receptor beta chain. The sample is drawn from a study of blood T cell repertoires in COVID-19. Profiling relied on immunoSEQ multiplex PCR, and the TCRdb table lists in-frame clones only, not all of them. Of tens of thousands of clones in the sample, roughly four fifths are singletons; the top ten hold roughly 2.7%. V shed 5 bases, J shed 3 bases, and the junction held 6 bases outside the gene matches. Per germline, CDR1 MNHEY and CDR2 SVGAGI. This CDR3 has 15 residues. The specimen sequenced was peripheral blood. The clonotype was recovered from a woman aged 60-75 years with acute or convalescent COVID-19. This sequence joins TRBV6-5 and TRBJ2-7, with 11 bases matching TRBD1. The CDR3 region is CASSPRTGGGYEQYF. The CDR3 DNA sequence: TGTGCCAGCAGTCCTCGGACAGGGGGCGGCTACGAGCAGTACTTC.